This entry lists 23 T cell receptor beta chains sequenced from one sample in a study of T cells in Graves' hyperthyroidism and ophthalmopathy. TCR beta CDR3 regions were amplified from RNA. An initial round of RT-PCR targeting the TCR CDR3 relied on the HTBI primer set. One entry per CDR3 protein, called by TCRdb with MiXCR from the multiplex PCR reads. The sample has hundreds of thousands of distinct CDR3 sequences, roughly 22% seen once. The sequenced sample consisted of blood. The receptors stem from a woman in her 70s with Graves' ophthalmopathy.

This clonotype appeared many times. CDR3 DNA: TGTGCCAGCAGCCCCGGGACCGGGGAGCTGTTTTTT. Protein product: CASSPGTGELFF. The chain links TRBV12-3 or TRBV12-4 to TRBJ2-2; no reliable D call. This CDR3 has 12 amino acids. V was shortened by 6 bases and J by 5 bases, with 7 bases between the two germline ends.

This clonotype was recorded a few times. This chain links TRBV20-1 with TRBJ2-7, with 8 bases that match TRBD1. Trimming removed 8 bases from V and 5 bases from J; junction bases left unmatched: 8. The CDR3 sequence is 12 residues long. The germline CDR1 and CDR2 sequences are DFQATT and SNEGSKA (reference sequence). The CDR3, as DNA: TGCAGTTCCGGCCAGGGGGCCAACGAGCAGTACTTC. Its protein is CSSGQGANEQYF.

This clonotype appeared many times. This chain links TRBV7-8 with TRBJ1-1; perhaps TRBD1 as D (5 bases). Germline values: CDR1 SGHVS, CDR2 FQNEAQ. The V end was cut by 0 bases, the J end by 7 bases, with 12 bases between. This CDR3 spans 14 amino acids. CDR3 sequence reads: CASSLAPGGGEAFF. In nucleotides, the CDR3 is TGTGCCAGCAGCTTAGCCCCCGGGGGTGGTGAAGCTTTCTTT.

This clonotype has more than one count but fewer than ten. The CDR3 DNA follows: TGTGCCAGCCGGTGGGGGGCTTCTGGCTACACCTTC. Translated, it gives CASRWGASGYTF. The rearrangement uses TRBV2 and TRBJ1-2; TRBD1 is a possible D gene (6 bases). The V end lost 8 bases, the J end lost 7 bases, and 14 bases lay between the germline ends. The CDR3 consists of 12 residues. Germline V gene lookup returns CDR1 SNHLY and CDR2 FYNNEI.

J is TRBJ2-6 and V is TRBV19; the D call may be TRBD1 or TRBD2 (5 bases each). Trimming took off 7 bases at V and 2 bases at J, with 12 bases between the two ends. The CDR3 consists of 15 residues. Germline CDR1 is LNHDA and CDR2 is SQIVND (reference sequence). CDR3 in DNA: TGTGCCAGTACCAGTGGGGGAACTGGGGCCAACGTCCTGACTTTC. Protein sequence: CASTSGGTGANVLTF.

The genes are TRBV19 and TRBJ2-2; D remains ambiguous. The ends were cut back, 8 bases at V and 6 bases at J, with 10 bases in the middle. In germline, CDR1 is LNHDA, CDR2 SQIVND (reference sequence). CDR3 length: 12 amino acids. The CDR3 loop is CASGRVPGELFF. The DNA of the CDR3 is TGTGCCAGTGGTCGCGTCCCCGGGGAGCTGTTTTTT. The entire variable domain, with the rest obtained from reference TRBV19 and TRBJ2-2, is as follows: DGGITQSPKYLFRKEGQNVTLSCEQNLNHDAMYWYRQDPGQGLRLIYYSQIVNDFQKGDIAEGYSVSREKKESFPLTVTSAQKNPTAFYLCASGRVPGELFFGEGSRLTVL.

The chain carries TRBV6-2 or TRBV6-3 and TRBJ2-5; weak D call: TRBD1 (6 bases). Trimming shortened V by 8 bases and J by 8 bases, and 18 bases separated the two germline ends. Germline CDR1 is MNHEY and CDR2 is SVGEGT. The CDR3 covers 13 residues. CDR3 protein: CASRATGKNTQYF. The CDR3 DNA reads TGTGCCAGCCGAGCAACAGGGAAGAACACCCAGTACTTC.

This clonotype showed up many times. The rearrangement links TRBV2 to TRBJ2-2, with 7 bases that match TRBD2. Germline trimming cut 4 bases from V and 5 bases from J; bases unmatched to any gene: 7. In germline, CDR1 is SNHLY, CDR2 FYNNEI. This CDR3 has 15 residues. The chain's CDR3 is CASSVGRGGTGELFF. CDR3 in DNA: TGTGCCAGCAGTGTTGGAAGGGGAGGGACCGGGGAGCTGTTTTTT. Supplemented by reference TRBV2 and TRBJ2-2, the full variable domain reads EPEVTQTPSHQVTQMGQEVILRCVPISNHLYFYWYRQILGQKVEFLVSFYNNEISEKSEIFDDQFSVERPDGSNFTLKIRSTKLEDSAMYFCASSVGRGGTGELFFGEGSRLTVL.

The chain recombines TRBV2 with TRBJ1-4, with D possibly being TRBD1 (6 bases). Per germline, CDR1 SNHLY and CDR2 FYNNEI. CDR3 length: 14 residues. V shed 5 bases and J shed 7 bases, with 14 bases lying between them. The CDR3, as DNA: TGTGCCAGCAGTCAACAGGGTTGGGGTGAAAAACTGTTTTTT. Translated, it gives CASSQQGWGEKLFF.

Written as DNA, the CDR3 is TGCGCCAGCAGCTTGGAACAGGGGGAGCAGTACTTC. Residues: CASSLEQGEQYF. The chain has TRBV5-1 and TRBJ2-7; TRBD1 aligns across 7 bases. V was pared by 0 bases and J by 7 bases, with 1 base of the junction left unmatched. Germline CDR1 and CDR2: SGHRS and YFSETQ. The CDR3 length is 12 residues.

V gene TRBV28 combines with J gene TRBJ1-5; 9 nucleotides agree with TRBD1. The CDR3 extends over 16 amino acids. The J segment lost 5 bases and the V segment lost 4 bases, leaving 9 bases of the junction unmatched. CDR1 is MDHEN and CDR2 is SYDVKM in the germline V gene. The CDR3 here is CASSYPVTGGDQPQHF. CDR3 nucleotide sequence: TGTGCCAGCAGTTACCCCGTGACAGGGGGAGATCAGCCCCAGCATTTT.

This clonotype was detected many times. This sequence joins TRBV7-2 and TRBJ2-1, with no clear D. Between the trimmed V and J ends, which lost 1 base and 9 bases, there was a span of 7 bases. Germline-derived CDR1 and CDR2 are SGHTA and FQGNSA. This CDR3 contains 12 residues. The CDR3 spells CASSLEPAEQFF. The CDR3 bases are TGTGCCAGCAGCTTAGAGCCCGCTGAGCAGTTCTTC.

The chain couples TRBV9 to TRBJ1-4; 8 nucleotides agree with TRBD1. CDR1 SGDLS and CDR2 YYNGEE come from the germline V gene. Trimming removed 4 bases from V and 0 bases from J; junction bases left unmatched: 11. The length of the CDR3 is 18 residues. This CDR3 reads CASSPEGQVTATNEKLFF. As DNA, the CDR3 is TGTGCCAGCAGCCCAGAGGGACAGGTGACTGCAACTAATGAAAAACTGTTTTTT.

Only a few counts were recorded for this clonotype. V and J are TRBV6-1 and TRBJ2-5; 9 bases align to TRBD2. CDR1 and CDR2 (germline): MNHNS, SASEGT. There are 14 residues in the CDR3. J was trimmed by 2 bases and V by 6 bases; bases with no gene match: 4. CDR3 protein: CASRPGLAQETQYF. Here the CDR3 DNA reads TGTGCCAGCAGACCCGGACTAGCGCAAGAGACCCAGTACTTC.

In its sample, this clonotype was seen many times. This sequence joins TRBV11-2 and TRBJ2-3; TRBD1 is a possible D gene (6 bases). CDR1 SGHAT and CDR2 FQNNGV come from the germline V gene. Trimming removed 5 bases at V and 2 bases at J, with 14 bases between. The CDR3 spans 15 residues. The CDR3 nucleotides read TGTGCCAGCAGCCCTAATACAGGGCCCACAGATACGCAGTATTTT. Encoded protein: CASSPNTGPTDTQYF.

Worth noting for this clonotype: The CDR3 carries no conserved terminal phenylalanine or tryptophan, so it likely arises from a read error. The V call is TRBV28, the J call TRBJ2-7; TRBD1 might be the D (6 bases). The CDR3 runs to 14 residues. The germline gives CDR1 MDHEN, CDR2 SYDVKM. The CDR3 loop reads CASSFGTLTYEQYL. CDR3 bases: TGCGCCAGCAGTTTTGGGACACTGACCTACGAGCAGTACCTC.

The rearrangement links TRBV24-1 to TRBJ1-2; weak D call: TRBD1 (5 bases). The germline V gene has CDR1 KGHDR and CDR2 SFDVKD. This CDR3 is built from 18 residues. The V gene lost 3 bases and the J gene lost 2 bases, with 21 bases spanning the gap. The CDR3 coding sequence is TGTGCCACCAGTGATATTTGGGGCGGGGAAAACGGAAACTATGGCTACACCTTC. Its protein product is CATSDIWGGENGNYGYTF.

V and J are TRBV19 and TRBJ1-1; D possibly corresponds to TRBD1 (5 bases). The V gene's germline CDR1 is LNHDA and CDR2 SQIVND (reference sequence). This CDR3 contains 17 residues. Between the trimmed V and J ends, which lost 1 base and 1 base, there was a span of 16 bases. The CDR3 DNA follows: TGTGCCAGTAGTATAGTTCGAAGGGACGGAGGGAACACTGAAGCTTTCTTT. Protein product: CASSIVRRDGGNTEAFF.

As DNA, the CDR3 is TGCGCCAGCAGTGAGCCACGGGCCTCCGGAGGAAATGGCTACACCTTC. Its protein product is CASSEPRASGGNGYTF. V is TRBV10-2 and J is TRBJ1-2; D is undetermined. The germline gives CDR1 WSHSY, CDR2 SAAADI. Trimming removed 2 bases at V and 6 bases at J, with 19 bases between. The CDR3 is 16 residues long.

This clonotype was recorded at least ten times. This chain links TRBV27 with TRBJ1-5; a possible D gene is TRBD1 (6 bases). The V gene's germline CDR1 is MNHEY and CDR2 SMNVEV (reference sequence). Trimming shortened V by 6 bases and J by 5 bases, and 20 bases separated the two germline ends. The CDR3 is 16 amino acids. In nucleotides, the CDR3 is TGTGCCAGCAGCCCTCCCCCCTTACAGGGCTATCAGCCCCAGCATTTT. This encodes CASSPPPLQGYQPQHF.

Concerning this clonotype: A read error is possible here, since a much larger clone lies one base away. The rearrangement uses TRBV7-9 and TRBJ1-5; 12 nucleotides match TRBD1. The CDR3 sequence is 15 residues long. The germline CDR1 and CDR2 sequences are SEHNR and FQNEAQ (reference sequence). J gave up 9 bases and V 3 bases, and 6 bases lay outside the gene matches. Written as DNA, the CDR3 is TGTGCCAGCAGCTTGGGCGGGACAGGGGGCTGGCCCCAGCATTTT. Amino acid sequence: CASSLGGTGGWPQHF.

This chain uses TRBV3-1 with TRBJ1-1; possible D gene TRBD1, 6 bases. Germline CDR1 LGHDT, CDR2 YNNKEL (reference sequence). This CDR3 is built from 14 residues. V was shortened by 3 bases and J by 4 bases, with 12 bases between the two germline ends. For the CDR3, the DNA is TGTGCCAGCAGCCAGTTGACAGGTACCACTGAAGCTTTCTTT. It specifies CASSQLTGTTEAFF.

On this clonotype: One end of the junction is discordant with germline, which a read error may explain. The gene calls are TRBV27 and TRBJ2-7, with D maybe TRBD1 (6 bases). This CDR3 comprises 13 residues. Germline V gene sequence: CDR1 MNHEY, CDR2 SMNVEV (reference sequence). The CDR3: CASRSRGYYEQCF. CDR3 DNA sequence: TGTGCCAGCAGATCAAGGGGGTACTACGAGCAGTGCTTC.